The rows below give T cell receptor beta chains drawn from one sample of a study of control samples from healthy donors and cancer patients. Data came from immunoSEQ multiplex PCR; TCRdb stores just in-frame clones and leaves some out. The table records about 70,000 clones, about 94% of them present only once. The source material was blood. The receptors were sampled from a woman aged 25 to 39 in good health. Each CDR3 is given with its conserved first and last residue. A D gene is named only where the DNA matches it firmly. Clone size, where shown, is once, few, many, or a class for clones that have expanded.

V: TRBV6-1
J: TRBJ1-1
D: -
size: -
CDR3: CASSEANRRGGGTEAFF
DNA: TGTGCCAGCAGTGAAGCGAATAGAAGGGGTGGAGGAACTGAAGCTTTCTTT

V: TRBV5-1
J: TRBJ1-1
D: TRBD1
size: -
CDR3: CASSLGTGGPYTEAFF
DNA: TGCGCCAGCAGCCTCGGGACAGGGGGCCCCTACACTGAAGCTTTCTTT

V: TRBV30
J: TRBJ1-5
D: TRBD1
size: once
CDR3: CAWSSGGSQPQHF
DNA: TGTGCCTGGAGTTCAGGGGGAAGTCAGCCCCAGCATTTT

V: TRBV19
J: TRBJ1-2
D: -
size: -
CDR3: CASSMGQINYGYTF
DNA: TGTGCCAGTAGTATGGGTCAGATAAACTATGGCTACACCTTC

V: TRBV23-1
J: TRBJ2-4
D: -
size: -
CDR3: CASSLRRVEGPWKSENIQYF
DNA: TGCGCCAGCAGTCTACGTCGAGTAGAGGGACCCTGGAAATCGGAAAACATTCAGTACTTC

V: TRBV14
J: TRBJ1-4
D: -
size: -
CDR3: CASSLSLEYNEKLFF
DNA: TGTGCCAGCAGCCTTTCTCTAGAGTATAATGAAAAACTGTTTTTT

V: TRBV3-1/TRBV3-2
J: TRBJ1-2
D: -
size: -
CDR3: CASSRGQIYGYTF
DNA: TGTGCCAGCAGCCGAGGACAGATCTATGGCTACACCTTC

V: TRBV15
J: TRBJ1-5
D: -
size: -
CDR3: CATSGAEPYSNQPQHF
DNA: TGTGCCACCAGCGGGGCGGAACCTTATAGCAATCAGCCCCAGCATTTT

V: TRBV6-5
J: TRBJ1-6
D: -
size: -
CDR3: CASSYRRVQGGPLHF
DNA: TGTGCCAGCAGTTACCGGAGGGTCCAGGGTGGGCCCCTCCACTTT

V: TRBV2
J: TRBJ1-1
D: -
size: -
CDR3: CASKGGLGDTEAFF
DNA: TGTGCCAGCAAAGGGGGGCTGGGGGACACTGAAGCTTTCTTT

V: TRBV5-1
J: TRBJ2-2
D: TRBD1
size: once
CDR3: CASSSLTGVANTGELFF
DNA: TGCGCCAGCAGCTCCCTAACAGGGGTTGCGAACACCGGGGAGCTGTTTTTT

V: TRBV6-2/TRBV6-3
J: TRBJ1-5
D: -
size: -
CDR3: CASSYGQLNQPQHF
DNA: TGTGCCAGCAGTTACGGGCAGCTAAATCAGCCCCAGCATTTT

V: TRBV5-6
J: TRBJ2-2
D: -
size: -
CDR3: CASRRGIGTGELFF
DNA: TGTGCCAGCAGAAGGGGGATTGGCACCGGGGAGCTGTTTTTT

V: TRBV5-1
J: TRBJ2-7
D: -
size: -
CDR3: CASSLSLDTYEQYF
DNA: TGCGCCAGCAGCTTGAGCCTGGATACCTACGAGCAGTACTTC

V: TRBV4-2
J: TRBJ1-4
D: -
size: -
CDR3: CASSQEGQGNEKLFF
DNA: TGTGCCAGCAGCCAAGAGGGACAAGGTAATGAAAAACTGTTTTTT

V: TRBV13
J: TRBJ1-2
D: -
size: -
CDR3: CASSSGGGDGYTF
DNA: TGTGCCAGCAGCTCCGGTGGGGGCGATGGCTACACCTTC

V: TRBV19
J: TRBJ1-3
D: -
size: -
CDR3: CASSIGLSGNTIYF
DNA: TGTGCCAGTAGTATAGGCCTCTCTGGAAACACCATATATTTT

V: TRBV21-1
J: TRBJ1-3
D: -
size: -
CDR3: CASSKEREPPFGNTIYF
DNA: TGTGCCAGCAGCAAAGAGAGGGAGCCTCCTTTCGGAAACACCATATATTTT

V: TRBV5-1
J: TRBJ2-3
D: -
size: -
CDR3: CASSLAEYPATDTQYF
DNA: TGCGCCAGCAGCTTGGCCGAATATCCGGCCACAGATACGCAGTATTTT

V: TRBV3-1/TRBV3-2
J: TRBJ2-2
D: -
size: -
CDR3: CASSRGEADTGELFF
DNA: TGTGCCAGCAGCCGAGGGGAGGCGGACACCGGGGAGCTGTTTTTT

V: TRBV12-3/TRBV12-4
J: TRBJ1-1
D: -
size: -
CDR3: CASSQGLFTEAFF
DNA: TGTGCCAGCAGTCAGGGGTTGTTCACTGAAGCTTTCTTT

V: TRBV7-9
J: TRBJ1-6
D: -
size: -
CDR3: CASTSSYNSPLHF
DNA: TGTGCCAGCACCTCGTCCTATAATTCACCCCTCCACTTT

V: TRBV9
J: TRBJ2-5
D: TRBD2
size: -
CDR3: CASSLGTSGGAGKTQYF
DNA: TGTGCCAGCAGCCTCGGGACTAGCGGGGGGGCTGGGAAGACCCAGTACTTC

V: TRBV2
J: TRBJ2-2
D: -
size: -
CDR3: CASTPQGRSSGELFF
DNA: TGTGCCAGCACCCCCCAGGGTCGGTCATCCGGGGAGCTGTTTTTT

V: TRBV5-8
J: TRBJ1-5
D: -
size: -
CDR3: CASSQSGQPQHF
DNA: TGTGCCAGCAGCCAATCCGGACAGCCCCAGCATTTT

V: TRBV27
J: TRBJ1-2
D: -
size: -
CDR3: CASSAALGGTKVYGYTF
DNA: TGTGCCAGCAGCGCCGCCTTGGGGGGGACCAAAGTCTATGGCTACACCTTC

V: TRBV7-9
J: TRBJ1-6
D: TRBD1
size: few
CDR3: CASSREGTGSSPLHF
DNA: TGTGCCAGCAGCCGGGAGGGGACAGGGAGTTCACCCCTCCACTTT

V: TRBV5-1
J: TRBJ1-1
D: -
size: once
CDR3: CASSFSPNTEAFF
DNA: TGCGCCAGCAGCTTCTCACCGAACACTGAAGCTTTCTTT

V: TRBV25-1
J: TRBJ1-1
D: -
size: -
CDR3: CASSGRFTSTEAFF
DNA: TGTGCCAGCAGTGGACGGTTTACGAGCACTGAAGCTTTCTTT

V: TRBV4-1
J: TRBJ2-7
D: -
size: -
CDR3: CASSLLRFDEQYF
DNA: TGCGCCAGCAGCCTTCTCAGGTTCGACGAGCAGTACTTC

V: TRBV28
J: TRBJ2-3
D: TRBD2
size: -
CDR3: CASRSPLAGGSTDTQYF
DNA: TGTGCCAGCCGGTCCCCGCTGGCGGGGGGGTCCACAGATACGCAGTATTTT

V: TRBV30
J: TRBJ1-3
D: -
size: -
CDR3: CAWSLGTSGNTIYF
DNA: TGTGCCTGGAGTCTTGGGACCTCCGGAAACACCATATATTTT

V: TRBV2
J: TRBJ1-5
D: -
size: -
CDR3: CASNSGVGSNQPQHF
DNA: TGTGCCAGCAACTCGGGGGTTGGGAGCAATCAGCCCCAGCATTTT

V: TRBV11-2
J: TRBJ1-2
D: -
size: -
CDR3: CASSPGTYNYGYTF
DNA: TGTGCCAGCAGCCCCGGGACCTATAACTATGGCTACACCTTC

V: TRBV10-1
J: TRBJ1-1
D: -
size: -
CDR3: CASSPYPPGLNTEAFF
DNA: TGCGCCAGCAGTCCCTACCCCCCAGGATTGAACACTGAAGCTTTCTTT

V: TRBV7-2
J: TRBJ1-5
D: TRBD1
size: -
CDR3: CASSPRQGAHQPQHF
DNA: TGTGCCAGCAGCCCTCGACAGGGGGCTCATCAGCCCCAGCATTTT

V: TRBV6-5
J: TRBJ1-5
D: -
size: -
CDR3: CASSTDRSGNQPQHF
DNA: TGTGCCAGCAGTACAGACAGATCAGGAAATCAGCCCCAGCATTTT

V: TRBV5-1
J: TRBJ1-5
D: -
size: -
CDR3: CASSLGVGNQPQHF
DNA: TGCGCCAGCAGCCTAGGGGTGGGTAATCAGCCCCAGCATTTT

V: TRBV10-1
J: TRBJ2-2
D: -
size: -
CDR3: CASSAGTSTGELFF
DNA: TGCGCCAGCAGTGCCGGAACATCGACCGGGGAGCTGTTTTTT

V: TRBV7-9
J: TRBJ2-4
D: -
size: -
CDR3: CASTQGADIQYF
DNA: TGTGCCAGCACCCAAGGAGCTGACATTCAGTACTTC

V: TRBV7-3
J: TRBJ2-7
D: -
size: -
CDR3: CASSLSASSGEQYF
DNA: TGTGCCAGCAGCTTATCGGCTAGCTCGGGCGAGCAGTACTTC

V: TRBV28
J: TRBJ1-5
D: -
size: -
CDR3: CASNREGLWSQPQHF
DNA: TGTGCCAGCAATCGGGAGGGGCTTTGGAGTCAGCCCCAGCATTTT

V: TRBV19
J: TRBJ2-7
D: -
size: -
CDR3: CASSGGSLYEQYF
DNA: TGTGCCAGTAGTGGGGGCAGCCTCTACGAGCAGTACTTC

V: TRBV5-1
J: TRBJ1-1
D: TRBD1
size: -
CDR3: CASSGQGGTEAFF
DNA: TGCGCCAGCAGTGGACAGGGGGGCACTGAAGCTTTCTTT

V: TRBV7-7
J: TRBJ2-1
D: TRBD2
size: -
CDR3: CASSLERGVEQFF
DNA: TGTGCTAGCAGTTTGGAGCGGGGGGTTGAGCAGTTCTTC

V: TRBV30
J: TRBJ2-5
D: -
size: -
CDR3: CAWSVQGQETQYF
DNA: TGTGCCTGGAGTGTACAAGGACAAGAGACCCAGTACTTC

V: TRBV29-1
J: TRBJ1-1
D: -
size: -
CDR3: CSARWRNTEAFF
DNA: TGCAGCGCTCGGTGGCGTAACACTGAAGCTTTCTTT

V: TRBV5-1
J: TRBJ1-2
D: -
size: -
CDR3: CASSFEPIYGYTF
DNA: TGCGCCAGCAGCTTCGAACCGATTTATGGCTACACCTTC

V: TRBV6-5
J: TRBJ2-1
D: -
size: -
CDR3: CASSGQSYNEQFF
DNA: TGTGCCAGCAGCGGACAAAGCTACAATGAGCAGTTCTTC

V: TRBV5-1
J: TRBJ1-1
D: TRBD1
size: -
CDR3: CASSSGTANTEAFF
DNA: TGCGCCAGCAGCTCGGGGACAGCAAACACTGAAGCTTTCTTT